Below, 25 T cell receptor beta chains from the same sample are listed, as sequenced in a study of OX40 agonist ivuxolimab in advanced cancers. Sequenced by immunoSEQ multiplex PCR; TCRdb stores in-frame clones only, minus some. The repertoire holds more than 35,000 clones, with about 77% as singletons. This material consisted of CD4+ or CD8+ T cells sorted from blood, taken in a trial of the OX40 agonist ivuxolimab. All receptors derive from an adult with an advanced solid tumor such as melanoma, head and neck, liver or kidney cancer.

The gene calls are TRBV6-1 and TRBJ2-2; no firm D call. With 0 bases removed from V and 2 bases from J, the gap between germline ends came to 4 bases. The CDR3 contains 14 residues. The germline gives CDR1 MNHNS, CDR2 SASEGT. The CDR3 DNA is TGTGCCAGCAGTGAAGCAGGCAACACCGGGGAGCTGTTTTTT. Translation: CASSEAGNTGELFF.

Only a few counts were recorded for this clone. V is TRBV7-9 and J is TRBJ1-1; the D is unclear. Germline V CDR1 and CDR2: SEHNR, FQNEAQ (reference sequence). Trimming pared 1 base from V and 2 bases from J, leaving 8 bases between. The CDR3 is made up of 14 amino acids. The CDR3: CASSLVQTNTEAFF. The CDR3 DNA reads as TGTGCCAGCAGCTTAGTCCAGACAAACACTGAAGCTTTCTTT. Full variable domain (missing parts from reference TRBV7-9 and TRBJ1-1): DTGVSQNPRHKITKRGQNVTFRCDPISEHNRLYWYRQTLGQGPEFLTYFQNEAQLEKSRLLSDRFSAERPKGSFSTLEIQRTEQGDSAMYLCASSLVQTNTEAFFGQGTRLTVV.

The rearrangement joins TRBV27 to TRBJ2-2; 8 bases match TRBD2. After removal of 6 bases from V and 0 bases from J, the junction contained 3 bases not matched to a gene. The CDR3 loop spans 15 amino acids. Germline V CDR1 and CDR2: MNHEY, SMNVEV (reference sequence). The CDR3 here is CASSFGGANTGELFF. The CDR3 DNA is TGTGCCAGCAGCTTCGGGGGGGCGAACACCGGGGAGCTGTTTTTT.

This clone was seen only a few times. CDR3: CASSYAGTGANSHYEQYF. CDR3 nucleotide sequence: TGTGCCAGCAGCTACGCCGGGACAGGGGCGAATTCACACTACGAGCAGTACTTC. This chain links TRBV5-5 with TRBJ2-7, with 10 bases aligning to TRBD1. Germline lookup yields CDR1 SGHKS and CDR2 YYEKEE (reference sequence). This CDR3 spans 18 amino acids. With 3 bases clipped from V and 3 bases from J, the junction kept 15 bases outside the gene matches.

This clone was found a few times. The genes are TRBV10-2 and TRBJ2-3; weak D call: TRBD1 (6 bases). The V gene's germline CDR1 is WSHSY and CDR2 SAAADI. CDR3 length equals 14 residues. The ends were cut back, 2 bases at V and 5 bases at J, with 11 bases in the middle. The CDR3 DNA sequence: TGCGCCAGCAGTGAGGCAGGGGCGGAAGATACGCAGTATTTT. Encoded protein: CASSEAGAEDTQYF.

V is TRBV2 and J is TRBJ2-7; 11 nucleotides align to TRBD2. In germline, CDR1 is SNHLY, CDR2 FYNNEI. The CDR3 consists of 15 residues. Trimming removed 3 bases from V and 4 bases from J; junction bases left unmatched: 5. This CDR3 is CASSDELAGVYEQYF. CDR3 DNA: TGTGCCAGCAGTGATGAACTAGCGGGAGTGTACGAGCAGTACTTC. The complete variable domain, with remaining parts taken from reference TRBV2 and TRBJ2-7, reads EPEVTQTPSHQVTQMGQEVILRCVPISNHLYFYWYRQILGQKVEFLVSFYNNEISEKSEIFDDQFSVERPDGSNFTLKIRSTKLEDSAMYFCASSDELAGVYEQYFGPGTRLTVT.

The rearrangement joins TRBV6-5 to TRBJ1-1, with no clear D. CDR3 length equals 13 residues. Per the germline V gene, CDR1 is MNHEY and CDR2 is SVGAGI. Trimming cost V 6 bases and J 4 bases, with 12 bases left between them. The CDR3 protein is CASSRFFGTEAFF. CDR3 DNA: TGTGCCAGCAGCCGCTTTTTCGGCACTGAAGCTTTCTTT.

The rearrangement links TRBV7-2 to TRBJ1-1; D gene unclear. Germline CDR1 reads SGHTA; CDR2 reads FQGNSA. V dropped 5 bases and J dropped 0 bases, with 19 bases sitting between them. The CDR3 totals 17 residues. The CDR3: CASSHNRLSGLNTEAFF. The DNA of the CDR3 is TGTGCCAGCAGCCATAACCGACTCTCAGGCCTGAACACTGAAGCTTTCTTT. Filled out from reference TRBV7-2 and TRBJ1-1, the complete variable domain reads GAGVSQSPSNKVTEKGKDVELRCDPISGHTALYWYRQSLGQGLEFLIYFQGNSAPDKSGLPSDRFSAERTGGSVSTLTIQRTQQEDSAVYLCASSHNRLSGLNTEAFFGQGTRLTVV.

The V and J genes are TRBV7-9 and TRBJ2-5; 11 bases align to TRBD1. Losses at the gene ends were 1 base for V and 5 bases for J; bases not matched to a gene: 3. CDR3 length equals 15 residues. CDR1 and CDR2 (germline): SEHNR, FQNEAQ (reference sequence). This CDR3 reads CASSLGTGGAETQYF. The CDR3 DNA reads as TGTGCCAGCAGCTTAGGGACAGGGGGCGCGGAGACCCAGTACTTC. The whole variable domain, filled in from reference TRBV7-9 and TRBJ2-5, reads DTGVSQNPRHKITKRGQNVTFRCDPISEHNRLYWYRQTLGQGPEFLTYFQNEAQLEKSRLLSDRFSAERPKGSFSTLEIQRTEQGDSAMYLCASSLGTGGAETQYFGPGTRLLVL.

The rearrangement uses TRBV11-2 and TRBJ2-3, with TRBD1 identical over 9 bases. Trimming at V came to 4 bases and at J to 2 bases, leaving 4 bases not matched to a gene. The CDR3 runs to 15 residues. Germline lookup yields CDR1 SGHAT and CDR2 FQNNGV. The CDR3 loop reads CASSWRDRATDTQYF. The CDR3 DNA reads as TGTGCCAGCAGCTGGAGGGACAGGGCCACAGATACGCAGTATTTT.

This sequence joins TRBV5-5 and TRBJ1-1; TRBD1 might be the D (6 bases). CDR1 and CDR2 from the germline V gene are SGHKS and YYEKEE (reference sequence). The CDR3 totals 15 residues. V dropped 0 bases and J dropped 1 base, with 10 bases sitting between them. In nucleotides, the CDR3 is TGTGCCAGCAGCTTGGCCCCAGGGGCGAACACTGAAGCTTTCTTT. This encodes CASSLAPGANTEAFF. The whole variable domain, remainder taken from reference TRBV5-5 and TRBJ1-1, is DAGVTQSPTHLIKTRGQQVTLRCSPISGHKSVSWYQQVLGQGPQFIFQYYEKEERGRGNFPDRFSARQFPNYSSELNVNALLLGDSALYLCASSLAPGANTEAFFGQGTRLTVV.

The genes are TRBV19 and TRBJ2-1, with no clear D. CDR3 length: 14 residues. V lost 5 bases and J lost 0, with 8 bases in between. The V gene's germline CDR1 is LNHDA and CDR2 SQIVND (reference sequence). CDR3 coding DNA: TGTGCCAGTAGTGAGCTCAGCTCCTACAATGAGCAGTTCTTC. Amino acids: CASSELSSYNEQFF.

V usage is TRBV18 and J usage is TRBJ2-3; the D gene is possibly TRBD1 (6 bases). The CDR3 is made up of 17 amino acids. Germline assignment: CDR1 KGHSH and CDR2 LQKENI. Trimming took off 3 bases at V and 0 bases at J, with 16 bases between the two ends. CDR3 in amino acids: CASSPRQGTSSTDTQYF. The CDR3 region has the DNA TGTGCCAGCTCACCCCGTCAGGGGACATCTAGCACAGATACGCAGTATTTT.

In DNA, the CDR3 is TGCGCCAGCAGTCACCGATGGACGTCGAACACCGGGGAGCTGTTTTTT. This translates into CASSHRWTSNTGELFF. The genes are TRBV4-3 and TRBJ2-2; no definite D call. V shed 6 bases and J shed 0 bases, with 14 bases lying between them. The CDR3 is 16 amino acids. The germline V gene has CDR1 LGHNA and CDR2 YSLEER.

V gene TRBV21-1 combines with J gene TRBJ2-1; TRBD2, the table's D call, was not compared with the DNA. TRBV21-1 is a recognized pseudogene. The CDR3 totals 15 residues. The CDR3 nucleotides are TGTGCCAGCAGCCCGCGGGGGGGCCGAGAGAATGAGCAGTTCTTC. Translating gives CASSPRGGRENEQFF.

V and J are TRBV4-1 and TRBJ2-3, with TRBD2 matching 7 bases. CDR1 MGHRA and CDR2 YSYEKL come from the germline V gene. With 4 bases clipped from V and 6 bases from J, the junction kept 7 bases outside the gene matches. The CDR3 sequence is 14 residues long. The CDR3 region is CASSPGLSPDTQYF. Here the CDR3 DNA reads TGCGCCAGCAGCCCGGGACTATCCCCGGATACGCAGTATTTT.

The chain recombines TRBV28 with TRBJ1-5, with TRBD1 identical over 8 bases. The V and J ends lost 4 bases and 0 bases, in that order; junction bases with no gene match: 8. The CDR3 runs 17 residues. Germline V lookup: CDR1 MDHEN, CDR2 SYDVKM. CDR3 region: CASSSTDRADSNQPQHF. CDR3 nucleotide sequence: TGTGCCAGCAGTTCTACGGACAGGGCAGATAGCAATCAGCCCCAGCATTTT.

This clone was seen a single time. The CDR3 loop is CASSEKGTGGHEQYF. The CDR3 region has the DNA TGTGCCAGCAGTGAAAAGGGGACAGGGGGCCACGAGCAGTACTTC. This chain joins TRBV6-1 and TRBJ2-5; 12 bases are a match to TRBD1. Matching the DNA end better, TRBJ2-7 makes the J call doubtful. The CDR3 loop spans 15 amino acids. Looked up from germline, CDR1 is MNHNS and CDR2 is SASEGT.

This clone was counted a single time. The chain carries TRBV6-6 and TRBJ2-7; no reliable D call. This CDR3 comprises 15 residues. V shed 0 bases and J shed 1 base, with 10 bases lying between them. Germline V lookup: CDR1 MNHNY, CDR2 SVGAGI (reference sequence). In nucleotides, the CDR3 is TGTGCCAGCAGTTACTCGGGTGAACTTTCCTACGAGCAGTACTTC. As protein: CASSYSGELSYEQYF.

The chain joins TRBV29-1 to TRBJ1-2; D unclear. Trimming removed 7 bases at V and 5 bases at J, with 17 bases between. The CDR3 covers 13 residues. CDR1 is SQVTM, CDR2 ANQGSEA, per germline. The CDR3 loop reads CSADAGSLYGYTF. For the CDR3, the DNA is TGCAGCGCCGACGCGGGGAGCCTTTATGGCTACACCTTC.

This chain connects TRBV2 to TRBJ1-2, with unresolved D. This CDR3 has 16 residues. Per germline, CDR1 SNHLY and CDR2 FYNNEI. V dropped 4 bases and J dropped 1 base, with 16 bases sitting between them. The CDR3 is CASSGVQGPNNYGYTF. The CDR3 DNA follows: TGTGCCAGCAGTGGCGTTCAAGGACCGAATAACTATGGCTACACCTTC. The full variable domain, with the rest looked up from reference TRBV2 and TRBJ1-2, is EPEVTQTPSHQVTQMGQEVILRCVPISNHLYFYWYRQILGQKVEFLVSFYNNEISEKSEIFDDQFSVERPDGSNFTLKIRSTKLEDSAMYFCASSGVQGPNNYGYTFGSGTRLTVV.

The V call is TRBV30, the J call TRBJ2-3; 9 bases agree with TRBD1. This CDR3 is 15 amino acids long. CDR1 and CDR2 from the germline V gene are GTSNPN and SVGIG (reference sequence). Trimming cost V 2 bases and J 4 bases; bases outside gene matches: 7. The CDR3 DNA sequence: TGTGCCTGGAGTTCCGGGACAGGGTTTTCAGATACGCAGTATTTT. Translating gives CAWSSGTGFSDTQYF.

The V call is TRBV13, the J call TRBJ2-7, with 8 bases lining up with TRBD2. With V trimmed by 6 bases and J by 1 base, 5 bases remained unmatched. The CDR3 loop spans 14 amino acids. CDR1 is PRHDT, CDR2 FYEKMQ, per germline (reference sequence). CDR3 loop: CASSSTSGSYEQYF. CDR3 DNA: TGTGCCAGCAGTTCTACTAGCGGATCCTACGAGCAGTACTTC.

This clone was detected once. This sequence joins TRBV15 and TRBJ1-4; 7 bases agree with TRBD1. The CDR3 is 15 residues long. CDR1 and CDR2 (germline): LNHNV, YYDKDF (reference sequence). V lost 7 bases to trimming and J lost 8 bases; unmatched junction nucleotides: 13. CDR3 sequence (DNA): TGTGCCACCACCAGTCCAAGGAAGGGGGCGGAAAAACTGTTTTTT. Amino acids: CATTSPRKGAEKLFF.

The rearrangement uses TRBV7-9 and TRBJ2-2; the D gene is possibly TRBD2 (6 bases). Germline-derived CDR1 and CDR2 are SEHNR and FQNEAQ (reference sequence). V was cut by 5 bases and J by 6 bases, with 19 bases left in between. The CDR3 loop spans 16 amino acids. CDR3 sequence: CASSRISRTTAGELFF. CDR3 in DNA: TGTGCCAGCAGCCGAATATCCCGGACTACTGCCGGGGAGCTGTTTTTT.